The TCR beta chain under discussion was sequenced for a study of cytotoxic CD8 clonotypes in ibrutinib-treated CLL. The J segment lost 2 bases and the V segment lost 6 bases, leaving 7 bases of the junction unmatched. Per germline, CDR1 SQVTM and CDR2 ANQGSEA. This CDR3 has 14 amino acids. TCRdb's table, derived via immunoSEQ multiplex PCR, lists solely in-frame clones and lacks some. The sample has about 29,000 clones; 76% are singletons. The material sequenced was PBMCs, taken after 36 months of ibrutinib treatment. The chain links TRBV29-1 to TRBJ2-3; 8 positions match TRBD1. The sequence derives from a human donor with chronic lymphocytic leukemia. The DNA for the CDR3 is TGCAGCGTCCCGACAGGGGCCACCACAGATACGCAGTATTTT. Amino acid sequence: CSVPTGATTDTQYF.